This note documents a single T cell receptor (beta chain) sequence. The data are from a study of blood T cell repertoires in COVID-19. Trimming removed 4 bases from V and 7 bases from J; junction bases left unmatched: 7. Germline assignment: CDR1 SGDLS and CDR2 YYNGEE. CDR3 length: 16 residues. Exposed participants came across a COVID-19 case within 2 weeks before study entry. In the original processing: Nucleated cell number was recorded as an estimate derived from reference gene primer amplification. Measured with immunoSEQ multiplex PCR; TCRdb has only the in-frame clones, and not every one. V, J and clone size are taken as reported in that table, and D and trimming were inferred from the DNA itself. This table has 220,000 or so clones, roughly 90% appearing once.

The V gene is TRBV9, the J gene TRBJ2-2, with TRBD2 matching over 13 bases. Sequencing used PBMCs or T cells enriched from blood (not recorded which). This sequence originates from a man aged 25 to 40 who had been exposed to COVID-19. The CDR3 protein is CASSPGLAGDGGELFF. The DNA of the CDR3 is TGTGCCAGCAGCCCCGGACTAGCGGGGGATGGCGGGGAGCTGTTTTTT. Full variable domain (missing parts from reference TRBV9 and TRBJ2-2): DSGVTQTPKHLITATGQRVTLRCSPRSGDLSVYWYQQSLDQGLQFLIQYYNGEERAKGNILERFSAQQFPDLHSELNLSSLELGDSALYFCASSPGLAGDGGELFFGEGSRLTVL.